One sample yielded the 9 T cell receptor beta chains listed below, sequenced in a study of T-cell memory formation after mild COVID-19. TCRdb fed the 5' RACE reads into MiXCR, producing one record per CDR3 protein. This table has about 300,000 distinct CDR3 sequences, roughly 21% appearing once. Sequencing was performed on PBMCs or a T cell subset sorted from them (not recorded which). These receptor sequences come from a man younger than 35 who had mild COVID-19 (a few samples of this study predate the infection). Cell type and time point are not known.

Points on this clonotype: One end of the junction does not line up with germline, which may come from a read error. The V and J genes are TRBV5-1 and TRBJ1-5; D may be TRBD1 (5 bases). The V gene's germline CDR1 is SGHRS and CDR2 YFSETQ. The CDR3 totals 13 residues. The CDR3 region is CASSLAGGQPKHF. The CDR3 DNA follows: TGCGCCAGCAGCTTGGCGGGGGGTCAGCCCAAGCATTTT.

This clonotype has just a few counts. The gene calls are TRBV6-4 and TRBJ2-7; 11 bases fit TRBD2. This CDR3 comprises 15 residues. Germline lookup yields CDR1 MRHNA and CDR2 SNTAGT. Trimming removed 2 bases from V and 2 bases from J; junction bases left unmatched: 2. The CDR3 protein is CASSDLSGGAYEQYF. For the CDR3, the DNA is TGTGCCAGCAGTGACCTTAGCGGGGGGGCCTACGAGCAGTACTTC.

The chain recombines TRBV27 with TRBJ1-1; D is unresolved. The CDR3 consists of 13 residues. CDR1 and CDR2 (germline): MNHEY, SMNVEV (reference sequence). Trimming took off 7 bases at V and 3 bases at J, with 12 bases between the two ends. The CDR3 region is CASKFYSDTEAFF. The CDR3 DNA reads as TGTGCCAGCAAGTTTTACAGTGACACTGAAGCTTTCTTT.

This clonotype was seen more than once but under ten times. The chain couples TRBV7-8 to TRBJ2-3; maybe TRBD1 (6 bases). The length of the CDR3 is 17 residues. V was clipped by 2 bases and J by 1 base, with 16 bases between them. The germline V gene has CDR1 SGHVS and CDR2 FQNEAQ. For the CDR3, the DNA is TGTGCCAGCAGCTTACATCCCGGGTCAGGGGGCACAGATACGCAGTATTTT. Translated, it gives CASSLHPGSGGTDTQYF.

The chain employs TRBV7-3 and TRBJ2-3, with 10 bases aligning to TRBD2. This CDR3 region has 15 residues. The junction had 6 bases not matched to a gene; V was cut back by 4 bases and J by 5 bases. CDR1 is SGHTA and CDR2 is FQGTGA in the germline V gene. The CDR3: CASSSGSGGRDTQYF. The CDR3 nucleotides read TGTGCCAGCAGCTCCGGTAGCGGGGGGCGAGATACGCAGTATTTT. Full variable domain (missing parts from reference TRBV7-3 and TRBJ2-3): GAGVSQTPSNKVTEKGKYVELRCDPISGHTALYWYRQSLGQGPEFLIYFQGTGAADDSGLPNDRFFAVRPEGSVSTLKIQRTERGDSAVYLCASSSGSGGRDTQYFGPGTRLTVL.

The chain joins TRBV6-5 to TRBJ1-3; D is perhaps TRBD1 (5 bases). Trimming left V 2 bases short and J 1 base short, with 12 bases between. Germline CDR1 reads MNHEY; CDR2 reads SVGAGI. This CDR3 comprises 16 residues. In DNA form, the CDR3 reads TGTGCCAGCAGTTACGGGGCCCTTCGGTCTGGAAACACCATATATTTT. Protein product: CASSYGALRSGNTIYF.

The chain employs TRBV5-8 and TRBJ2-7; D is perhaps TRBD1 (6 bases). Trimming stripped 1 base from V and 6 bases from J, with 17 bases between. Germline CDR1 SGHTS, CDR2 YDEGEE. There are 15 residues in the CDR3. The CDR3 DNA is TGTGCCAGCAGCTTGATTGGAGGTTCAGGGGTCGAGCAGTACGTC. Amino acids: CASSLIGGSGVEQYV.

This clonotype was detected ten times or more. This chain uses TRBV5-1 with TRBJ1-1; 7 bases align to TRBD1. J was trimmed by 12 bases and V by 0 bases; bases with no gene match: 8. The CDR3 spans 13 residues. The germline V gene has CDR1 SGHRS and CDR2 YFSETQ. Written as DNA, the CDR3 is TGCGCCAGCAGCTTGGATGTGACAGGGTCACCTTTCTTT. Translating gives CASSLDVTGSPFF.

This clonotype occurred a few times. The chain is built from TRBV5-1 and TRBJ1-4; D uncertain. The germline V gene encodes CDR1 SGHRS and CDR2 YFSETQ. V was pared by 4 bases and J by 4 bases, with 14 bases between. CDR3 size: 15 residues. The CDR3 region is CASSPRRANNEKLFF. The CDR3 nucleotides read TGCGCCAGCAGCCCTCGCCGAGCCAATAATGAAAAACTGTTTTTT.